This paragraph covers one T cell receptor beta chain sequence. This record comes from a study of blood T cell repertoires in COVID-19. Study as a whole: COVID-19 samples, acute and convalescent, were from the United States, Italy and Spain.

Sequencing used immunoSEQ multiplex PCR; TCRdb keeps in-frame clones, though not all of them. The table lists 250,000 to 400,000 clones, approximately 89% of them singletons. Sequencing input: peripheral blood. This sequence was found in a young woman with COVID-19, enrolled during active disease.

The CDR3 here is CASRNGDQPQHF. CDR3 bases: TGTGCCAGTAGGAACGGGGATCAGCCCCAGCATTTT. The chain carries TRBV19 and TRBJ1-5, with no clear D. Looked up from germline, CDR1 is LNHDA and CDR2 is SQIVND (reference sequence). This CDR3 has 12 amino acids. V was pared by 6 bases and J by 5 bases, with 8 bases between. The full variable domain, in which reference TRBV19 and TRBJ1-5 provide the parts outside the CDR3, is DGGITQSPKYLFRKEGQNVTLSCEQNLNHDAMYWYRQDPGQGLRLIYYSQIVNDFQKGDIAEGYSVSREKKESFPLTVTSAQKNPTAFYLCASRNGDQPQHFGDGTRLSIL.